This is a list of T cell receptor beta chains from one sample in a study. TCRdb used MiXCR to reprocess the RT-PCR reads, holding one entry per CDR3 protein. The sample has about 680,000 distinct CDR3 sequences, 14% seen once. The specimen was memory CD4+ T cells from blood. The receptors were sampled from a female donor in good health, serving as a healthy control. CDR3s include the opening cysteine and the closing phenylalanine or tryptophan. A D gene is named only where the DNA matches it firmly. Part of the rows lack a size; the others show once, few, many or a class for expanded clones.

TRBV3-1	TRBJ2-1	-	-	TGTGCCAGCAGCCAAGAGGGCCGTCTCGAGTTCTTC	CASSQEGRLEFF
TRBV11-2	TRBJ2-7	-	-	TGTGCCAGCAGCGGGGCAGGGGACCCCTACGAGCAGTACTTC	CASSGAGDPYEQYF
TRBV12-3/TRBV12-4	TRBJ2-1	few	-	TGTGCCAGCAGCTACTTTAGGGGCCCCCAGCCCAATGAGCAGTTCTTC	CASSYFRGPQPNEQFF
TRBV5-6	TRBJ1-1	-	TRBD1	TGTGCCAGCAGCCCCTGGGACAGGGAAGCTTTCTTT	CASSPWDREAFF
TRBV5-1	TRBJ2-1	few	-	TGCGCCAGCAGCTTGGGCAGCGACCCCTCCTACAATGAGCAGTTCTTC	CASSLGSDPSYNEQFF
TRBV5-1	TRBJ1-1	few	TRBD1	TGCGCCAGCAGCTTGGCCAGGGGGTCGGGCGGGAACACTGAAGCTTTCTTT	CASSLARGSGGNTEAFF
TRBV7-7	TRBJ2-3	many	-	TGTGCCAGCAGCCCTGGGGTTAGCGGTGCCACAGATACGCAGTATTTT	CASSPGVSGATDTQYF
TRBV28	TRBJ2-7	-	TRBD1	TGTGCCAGCCGGACAGGGTTTAAACACGAGCAGTACTTC	CASRTGFKHEQYF
TRBV20-1	TRBJ2-2	few	-	TGCAGTGCTAGAGGACCGGGGGCAGGGTTGAACACCGGGGAGCTGTTTTTT	CSARGPGAGLNTGELFF
TRBV5-1	TRBJ2-2	-	-	-	CASSFSGQGTGELFF
TRBV5-1	TRBJ1-6	-	-	TGCGCCAGCAGCTTGGAATCCCAGGGGAGAAGGGATTCACCCCTCCACTTT	CASSLESQGRRDSPLHF
TRBV7-8	TRBJ2-4	-	-	TGTGCCAGCAGCTTCGAGTTGCGAGAAAACATTCAGTACTTC	CASSFELRENIQYF
TRBV6-1	TRBJ1-1	-	-	TGTGCCAGCAGATTACAGAGCGTTAACACTGAAGCTTTCTTT	CASRLQSVNTEAFF
TRBV9	TRBJ2-2	few	TRBD1	TGTGCCAGCAGCCCACGGACAGGGGACGGGGAGCTGTTTTTT	CASSPRTGDGELFF
TRBV4-2	TRBJ2-1	-	-	TGTGCCAGCAGCCAAGGCCACGGGGGCGGGAGTAGGAATGAGCAGTTCTTC	CASSQGHGGGSRNEQFF
TRBV9	TRBJ1-3	few	-	TGTGCCAGCAGCCGCAGGGCTGGCTCTGGAAACACCATATATTTT	CASSRRAGSGNTIYF
TRBV5-6	TRBJ1-1	-	-	TGTGCCAGCAGCTTGGTCGCACGGAGGAACACTGAAGCTTTCTTT	CASSLVARRNTEAFF
TRBV28	TRBJ2-7	few	-	TGTGCCAGCAGGCCAACAGTATCCTACGAGCAGTACTTC	CASRPTVSYEQYF
TRBV4-3	TRBJ2-6	-	-	TGCGCCAGCAGCCCCCATTCAGGTTCCCTCTCTGGGGCCAACGTCCTGACTTTC	CASSPHSGSLSGANVLTF
TRBV4-1	TRBJ1-5	few	TRBD1	TGCGCCAGCAGCCAAGACCCGGGACAGGGGGCCAATCAGCCCCAGCATTTT	CASSQDPGQGANQPQHF
TRBV20-1	TRBJ2-7	few	-	TGCAGTGCTAGAGATAATCCCGCCGAGCAGTACTTC	CSARDNPAEQYF
TRBV6-1	TRBJ2-1	-	-	TGTGCCAGCAGTGAAGGGTCCAGTGCCAATGAGCAGTTCTTC	CASSEGSSANEQFF
TRBV20-1	TRBJ2-7	few	-	TGCAGTGCTAGTGGGAGTCGGACAGCTGGCGAGCAGTACTTC	CSASGSRTAGEQYF
TRBV7-3	TRBJ2-6	-	-	TGTGCCAGCAGCTCCGGGAGTGCTGGGGCCAACGTCCTGACTTTC	CASSSGSAGANVLTF
TRBV6-5	TRBJ2-7	many	-	TGTGCCAGCAGGCCCCCAGGGACCTACGAGCAGTACTTC	CASRPPGTYEQYF
TRBV30	TRBJ2-5	-	-	TGTGCCTGGAGCGCGCAGGTGCCGGAGACCCAGTACTTC	CAWSAQVPETQYF
TRBV10-3	TRBJ2-2	-	TRBD2	TGTGCCATCAGTGTAGCGGGGGGGACGAACACCGGGGAGCTGTTTTTT	CAISVAGGTNTGELFF
TRBV24-1	TRBJ2-3	-	TRBD2	TGTGCCACCAGTGCTGGCGGGAGCGTCGCAGATACGCAGTATTTT	CATSAGGSVADTQYF
TRBV7-9	TRBJ2-3	-	TRBD2	TGTGCCAGCAGCTTAGTGGTAGCGGGAGGGGCAGATACGCAGTATTTT	CASSLVVAGGADTQYF